The present TCR beta chain was sequenced within a study of blood T cell repertoires in COVID-19. Across the whole study: Sample material is recorded as cDNA or gDNA derived from T cells, B-cell-depleted T cells, or PBMCs.

V lost 2 bases and J lost 0, with 14 bases in between. CDR3 size: 15 residues. The germline V gene encodes CDR1 GTSNPN and CDR2 SVGIG (reference sequence). Measured with immunoSEQ multiplex PCR; TCRdb has only the in-frame clones, and not every one. The repertoire holds approximately 260,000 clones, with 80% to 85% as singletons. Sequencing was carried out using PBMCs or T cells enriched from blood (not recorded which). The clonotype originates from a man aged 50-60 years who had recovered from COVID-19. The rearrangement joins TRBV30 to TRBJ2-7; the D is unclear. The CDR3 protein is CAWSLGRNFSYEQYF. CDR3 coding DNA: TGTGCCTGGAGTCTGGGCAGGAACTTCTCCTACGAGCAGTACTTC.